The text below deals with one T cell receptor beta chain. Its antigen remains unidentified. This entry is derived from a study of T cell repertoires in cytomegalovirus infection. Across the whole study: Newly reported HLA-C-restricted and thoroughly characterized HLA-B-restricted CMV epitopes were employed. Matching HLA type, along with CMV infection, was indicated by public TCR beta signatures. The study's findings and limits: There were HLA-C-restricted CMV-specific TCR beta clonotypes dominating the ex vivo response.

The CDR3 sequence is 13 residues long. Trimming stripped 4 bases from V and 2 bases from J, with 10 bases between. CDR1 is SGHRS and CDR2 is YFSETQ in the germline V gene. TCRdb re-called the reads through MiXCR, storing one row per CDR3 protein. The data contain 680,000 or so distinct CDR3 sequences, around a third of them singletons. The source of this sequence is a human donor in good health (CMV status not recorded). Some clones in this sample may be carry-over from other donors' samples. The sample here was cultured PBMCs, taken from culture after CMV antigen stimulation. The chain is built from TRBV5-1 and TRBJ2-7, with unresolved D. In nucleotides, the CDR3 is TGCGCCAGCAGCCCTTCTCGGACCTACGAGCAGTACTTC. Amino acid sequence: CASSPSRTYEQYF.